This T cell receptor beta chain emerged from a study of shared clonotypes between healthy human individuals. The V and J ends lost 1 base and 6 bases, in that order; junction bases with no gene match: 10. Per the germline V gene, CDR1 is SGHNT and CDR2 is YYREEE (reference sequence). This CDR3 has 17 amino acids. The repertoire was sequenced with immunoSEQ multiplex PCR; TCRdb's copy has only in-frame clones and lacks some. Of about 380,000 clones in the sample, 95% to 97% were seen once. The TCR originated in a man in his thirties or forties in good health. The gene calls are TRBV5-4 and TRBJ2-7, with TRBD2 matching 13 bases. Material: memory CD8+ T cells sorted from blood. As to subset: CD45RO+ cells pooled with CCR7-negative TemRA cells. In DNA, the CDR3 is TGTGCCAGCAGCTTGCGCCGAACTAGCGGGAGGGCCTCCGAGCAGTACTTC. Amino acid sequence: CASSLRRTSGRASEQYF.